The 3 T cell receptor beta chains reported below all come from one sample, sequenced in a study of OX40 agonist ivuxolimab in advanced cancers. Produced via immunoSEQ multiplex PCR; TCRdb's table is partial and in-frame only. The sample gives 70,000 to 100,000 clones, 70% to 90% of which show up once; around 0.4% is in the top ten. This sample comprised CD4+ or CD8+ T cells sorted from blood, obtained in a trial of the OX40 agonist ivuxolimab. The receptors stem from an adult with an advanced solid tumor such as melanoma, head and neck, liver or kidney cancer.

CDR3 sequence: CASSYDRDGRTGELFF. The DNA for the CDR3 is TGTGCCAGCAGCTACGACAGGGATGGTCGGACCGGGGAGCTGTTTTTT. The gene calls are TRBV7-9 and TRBJ2-2, with TRBD1 matching over 7 bases. The ends lost 4 bases at V and 5 bases at J; junction bases unmatched: 10. CDR3 size: 16 residues. Germline V gives CDR1 SEHNR, CDR2 FQNEAQ (reference sequence).

This chain uses TRBV19 with TRBJ2-1, with D unresolved. V lost 8 bases to trimming and J lost 0 bases, with 8 bases between them. The CDR3 extends over 13 amino acids. Per the germline V gene, CDR1 is LNHDA and CDR2 is SQIVND (reference sequence). In nucleotides, the CDR3 is TGTGCCAGTGGGGAAAGCTCCTACAATGAGCAGTTCTTC. Its translation is CASGESSYNEQFF.

J is TRBJ2-5 and V is TRBV4-3, with a weak D call TRBD2 (6 bases). V dropped 0 bases and J dropped 7 bases, with 9 bases sitting between them. Germline-derived CDR1 and CDR2 are LGHNA and YSLEER. This CDR3 is 13 amino acids long. DNA for the CDR3: TGCGCCAGCAGCCAAGACTTCGGGGGGACCCAGTACTTC. Translating it yields CASSQDFGGTQYF.